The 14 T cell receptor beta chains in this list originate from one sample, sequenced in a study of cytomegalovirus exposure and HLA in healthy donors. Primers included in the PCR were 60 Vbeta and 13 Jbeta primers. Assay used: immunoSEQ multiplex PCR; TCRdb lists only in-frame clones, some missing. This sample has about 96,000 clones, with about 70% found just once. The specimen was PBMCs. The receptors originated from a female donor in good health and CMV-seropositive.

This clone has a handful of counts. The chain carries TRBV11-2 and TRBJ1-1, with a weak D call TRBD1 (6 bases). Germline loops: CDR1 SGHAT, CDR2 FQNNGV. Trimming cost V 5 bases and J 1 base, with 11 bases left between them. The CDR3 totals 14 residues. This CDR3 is CASSADSRNTEAFF. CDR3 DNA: TGTGCCAGCAGCGCGGACAGTAGGAACACTGAAGCTTTCTTT.

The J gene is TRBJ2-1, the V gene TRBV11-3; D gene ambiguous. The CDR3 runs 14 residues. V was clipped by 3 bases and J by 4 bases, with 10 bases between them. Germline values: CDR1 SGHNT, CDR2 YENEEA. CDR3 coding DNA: TGTGCCAGCAGCTTCGCTAGTGAATACAATGAGCAGTTCTTC. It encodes CASSFASEYNEQFF.

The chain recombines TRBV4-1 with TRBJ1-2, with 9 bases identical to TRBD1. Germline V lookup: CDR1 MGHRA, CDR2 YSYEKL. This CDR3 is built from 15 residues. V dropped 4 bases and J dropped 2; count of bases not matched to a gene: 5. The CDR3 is CASSRPDRGNYGYTF. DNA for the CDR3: TGCGCCAGCAGCCGCCCAGACAGGGGGAACTATGGCTACACCTTC.

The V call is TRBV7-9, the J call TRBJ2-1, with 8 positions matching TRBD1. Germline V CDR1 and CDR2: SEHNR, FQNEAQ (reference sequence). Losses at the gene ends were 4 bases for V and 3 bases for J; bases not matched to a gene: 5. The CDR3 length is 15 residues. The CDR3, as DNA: TGTGCCAGCAGCTCCGGGACAGGAGACTACAATGAGCAGTTCTTC. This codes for CASSSGTGDYNEQFF.

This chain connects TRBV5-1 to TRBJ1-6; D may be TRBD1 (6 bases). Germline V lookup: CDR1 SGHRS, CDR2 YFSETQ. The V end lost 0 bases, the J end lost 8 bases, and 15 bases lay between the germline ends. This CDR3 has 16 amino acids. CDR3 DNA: TGCGCCAGCAGCTTGGCCGAAGGGCAGGGGTATTCACCCCTCCACTTT. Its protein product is CASSLAEGQGYSPLHF.

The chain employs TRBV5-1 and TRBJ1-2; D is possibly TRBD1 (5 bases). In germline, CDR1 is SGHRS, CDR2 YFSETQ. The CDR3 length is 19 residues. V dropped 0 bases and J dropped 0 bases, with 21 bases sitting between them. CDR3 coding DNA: TGCGCCAGCAGCTTGGGCGGCCGGAACAGGTACCTAGCTAACTATGGCTACACCTTC. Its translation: CASSLGGRNRYLANYGYTF.

The DNA for the CDR3 is TGTGCCAGCAGCGCGACAGGAACATCCTACGAGCAGTACTTC. Protein sequence: CASSATGTSYEQYF. V and J are TRBV9 and TRBJ2-7; possible D gene TRBD1, 6 bases. The V end lost 3 bases, the J end lost 1 base, and 11 bases lay between the germline ends. Germline assignment: CDR1 SGDLS and CDR2 YYNGEE. CDR3 length: 14 amino acids.

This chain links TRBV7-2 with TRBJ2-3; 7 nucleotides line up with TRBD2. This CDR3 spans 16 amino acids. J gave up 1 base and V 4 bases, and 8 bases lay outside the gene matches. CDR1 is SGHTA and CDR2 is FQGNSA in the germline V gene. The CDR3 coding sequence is TGTGCCAGCAGCTCAGCTGCTAGCGGAGGCACAGATACGCAGTATTTT. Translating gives CASSSAASGGTDTQYF.

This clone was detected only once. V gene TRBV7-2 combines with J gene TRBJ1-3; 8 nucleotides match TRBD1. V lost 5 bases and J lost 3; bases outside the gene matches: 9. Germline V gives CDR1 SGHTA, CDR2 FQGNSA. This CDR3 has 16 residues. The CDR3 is CASSPLAGGVGNTIYF. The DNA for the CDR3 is TGTGCCAGCAGCCCACTAGCAGGGGGCGTTGGAAACACCATATATTTT.

As DNA, the CDR3 is TGTGCCACCCTGAATTACCGCGGGACCTACAATGAGCAGTTCTTC. Translating it yields CATLNYRGTYNEQFF. The rearrangement uses TRBV28 and TRBJ2-1; D may be TRBD2 (6 bases). Per germline, CDR1 MDHEN and CDR2 SYDVKM. The CDR3 is 15 residues long. The germline V and J ends were trimmed by 10 bases and 2 bases, with 18 bases remaining between them.

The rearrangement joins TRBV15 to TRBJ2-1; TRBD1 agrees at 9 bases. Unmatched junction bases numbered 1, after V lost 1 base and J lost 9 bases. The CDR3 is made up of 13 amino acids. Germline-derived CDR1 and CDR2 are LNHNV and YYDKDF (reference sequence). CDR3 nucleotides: TGTGCCACCAGCAGAGCGACAGGGGGTGAGCAGTTCTTC. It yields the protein CATSRATGGEQFF.

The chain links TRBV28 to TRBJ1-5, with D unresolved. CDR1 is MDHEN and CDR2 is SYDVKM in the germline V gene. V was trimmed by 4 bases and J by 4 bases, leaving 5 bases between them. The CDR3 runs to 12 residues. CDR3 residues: CASSSINQPQHF. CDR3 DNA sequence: TGTGCCAGCAGTTCAATTAATCAGCCCCAGCATTTT.

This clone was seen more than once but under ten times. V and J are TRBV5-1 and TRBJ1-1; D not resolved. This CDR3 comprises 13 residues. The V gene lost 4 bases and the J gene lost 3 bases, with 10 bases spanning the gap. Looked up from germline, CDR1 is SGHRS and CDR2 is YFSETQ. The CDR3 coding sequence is TGCGCCAGCAGCCTACAGAGCCACACTGAAGCTTTCTTT. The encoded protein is CASSLQSHTEAFF.

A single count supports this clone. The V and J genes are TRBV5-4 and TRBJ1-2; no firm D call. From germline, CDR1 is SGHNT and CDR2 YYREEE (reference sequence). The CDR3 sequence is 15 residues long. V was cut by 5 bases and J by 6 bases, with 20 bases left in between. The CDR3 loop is CASRVLGGKKDGYTF. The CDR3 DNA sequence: TGTGCCAGCAGGGTATTAGGAGGAAAAAAAGATGGCTACACCTTC.